The 27 T cell receptor beta chains listed next were all sequenced from one sample in a study of blood T cell repertoires in COVID-19. Sequenced by immunoSEQ multiplex PCR; TCRdb stores in-frame clones only, minus some. This sample has around 250,000 clones; 85% to 90% occur once, and the top ten carry roughly 3.9%. Sequences were obtained from PBMCs or T cells enriched from blood (not recorded which). These receptors originate from a woman under 40 with acute COVID-19.

The rearrangement links TRBV5-6 to TRBJ1-2, with 7 bases lining up with TRBD1. The junction had 6 bases not matched to a gene; V was cut back by 0 bases and J by 4 bases. The germline V gene has CDR1 SGHDT and CDR2 YYEEEE. There are 15 residues in the CDR3. For the CDR3, the DNA is TGTGCCAGCAGCTTGGATAGGACAGGATTCTATGGCTACACCTTC. Residues: CASSLDRTGFYGYTF.

The CDR3 here is CASSIDIQGTGANVLTF. The CDR3, as DNA: TGTGCCAGTAGTATAGATATACAGGGTACCGGGGCCAACGTCCTGACTTTC. This rearrangement joins TRBV19 to TRBJ2-6; tentatively, D is TRBD1 (6 bases). Trimming took 0 bases from V and 4 from J, leaving 13 bases between them. Germline CDR1 is LNHDA and CDR2 is SQIVND (reference sequence). The CDR3 has 17 residues.

The rearrangement uses TRBV6-5 and TRBJ2-7; 11 nucleotides agree with TRBD2. CDR3 size: 14 residues. The trim removed 8 bases at V and 1 base at J, leaving 4 bases unmatched. The germline CDR1 and CDR2 sequences are MNHEY and SVGAGI. CDR3 coding DNA: TGTGCCAGCGCTGGGACTAGCGGATCCTACGAGCAGTACTTC. Translation gives CASAGTSGSYEQYF.

This chain uses TRBV28 with TRBJ2-3, with TRBD2 matching 12 bases. The CDR3 has 16 residues. Germline CDR1 MDHEN, CDR2 SYDVKM. The trim removed 6 bases at V and 3 bases at J, leaving 7 bases unmatched. The CDR3 loop reads CASSPGLAGLTDTQYF. As DNA, the CDR3 is TGTGCCAGCAGCCCTGGACTAGCGGGACTAACAGATACGCAGTATTTT.

This clone showed up just once. The chain combines TRBV29-1 with TRBJ2-2; D unresolved. This CDR3 is built from 12 residues. V was shortened by 4 bases and J by 6 bases, with 9 bases between the two germline ends. Looked up from germline, CDR1 is SQVTM and CDR2 is ANQGSEA. CDR3 residues: CSVVLESGELFF. CDR3 nucleotides: TGCAGCGTTGTTTTAGAGTCCGGGGAGCTGTTTTTT.

This clone was found once. The rearrangement uses TRBV24-1 and TRBJ2-2, with D unclear. The germline V gene encodes CDR1 KGHDR and CDR2 SFDVKD. The CDR3 sequence is 11 residues long. The V end was cut by 6 bases, the J end by 6 bases, with 4 bases between. The CDR3, as DNA: TGTGCCACCAGTTTAGCCGGGGAGCTGTTTTTT. This codes for CATSLAGELFF.

This chain connects TRBV27 to TRBJ2-1; TRBD2 matches 7 bases. The CDR3 sequence is 15 residues long. V shed 5 bases and J 7 bases; nucleotides not matched to a gene: 11. The germline V gene encodes CDR1 MNHEY and CDR2 SMNVEV (reference sequence). CDR3 nucleotide sequence: TGTGCCAGCAGTCCCTTGTGGGAGGGTACGAATGAGCAGTTCTTC. Its protein product is CASSPLWEGTNEQFF.

This rearrangement joins TRBV12-3 or TRBV12-4 to TRBJ2-7; D remains unclear. With 4 bases removed from V and 3 bases from J, the gap between germline ends came to 7 bases. This CDR3 is built from 12 residues. CDR3 DNA sequence: TGTGCCAGCAGTTCCCTATTCTACGAGCAGTACTTC. This codes for CASSSLFYEQYF.

The chain joins TRBV4-1 to TRBJ1-1; unclear D gene. The CDR3 has 14 residues. CDR1 is MGHRA, CDR2 YSYEKL, per germline. V was pared by 1 base and J by 3 bases, with 9 bases between. The CDR3 sequence is CASSQGTGYTEAFF. DNA for the CDR3: TGCGCCAGCAGCCAAGGCACGGGGTACACTGAAGCTTTCTTT.

As regards this clone: The same CDR3 can be traced to other DNA sequences in this sample. The V call is TRBV18, the J call TRBJ2-1; 8 nucleotides agree with TRBD1. J was trimmed by 2 bases and V by 6 bases; bases with no gene match: 6. The V gene's germline CDR1 is KGHSH and CDR2 LQKENI. The CDR3 covers 15 residues. The CDR3 region is CASSPGTGPYNEQFF. In nucleotides, the CDR3 is TGTGCCAGCTCCCCCGGGACAGGCCCCTACAATGAGCAGTTCTTC.

CDR3 coding DNA: TGTGCCAGCAGCCTCCTCGGAAGGGGGACTGAAGCTTTCTTT. Its protein product is CASSLLGRGTEAFF. The chain uses TRBV7-2 and TRBJ1-1; tentatively, D is TRBD1 (6 bases). Trimming pared 5 bases from V and 5 bases from J, leaving 15 bases between. The CDR3 has 14 amino acids. Germline CDR1 and CDR2: SGHTA and FQGNSA.

The chain has TRBV4-2 and TRBJ1-4; D remains unclear. Germline loops: CDR1 LGHNA, CDR2 YNFKEQ. Trimming took off 0 bases at V and 3 bases at J, with 17 bases between the two ends. The CDR3 runs to 18 residues. The CDR3 nucleotides are TGTGCCAGCAGCCAAGATCTGAGCCCCGGGATTGCTAATGAAAAACTGTTTTTT. Translated, it gives CASSQDLSPGIANEKLFF.

The table lists this clone with a count of one. The chain employs TRBV2 and TRBJ2-2, with TRBD2 matching over 12 bases. The CDR3 has 16 amino acids. The junction had 6 bases not matched to a gene; V was cut back by 9 bases and J by 1 base. Germline V CDR1 and CDR2: SNHLY, FYNNEI. The CDR3 is CASYTGLAGNTGELFF. CDR3 sequence (DNA): TGTGCCAGTTATACGGGACTAGCGGGGAACACCGGGGAGCTGTTTTTT. The variable domain in full, completed from reference TRBV2 and TRBJ2-2, reads EPEVTQTPSHQVTQMGQEVILRCVPISNHLYFYWYRQILGQKVEFLVSFYNNEISEKSEIFDDQFSVERPDGSNFTLKIRSTKLEDSAMYFCASYTGLAGNTGELFFGEGSRLTVL.

The chain uses TRBV11-2 and TRBJ2-1, with D uncertain. Germline V gene lookup returns CDR1 SGHAT and CDR2 FQNNGV. This CDR3 region has 17 residues. The V gene lost 3 bases and the J gene lost 0 bases, with 15 bases spanning the gap. The CDR3 DNA sequence: TGTGCCAGCAGCTTTCTACTCCGCGAGAGCTCCTACAATGAGCAGTTCTTC. It codes for CASSFLLRESSYNEQFF.

The V and J genes are TRBV2 and TRBJ1-6; D is unresolved. The CDR3 is 14 amino acids. The V and J ends lost 10 bases and 9 bases respectively, with 19 bases between them. Looked up from germline, CDR1 is SNHLY and CDR2 is FYNNEI. The chain's CDR3 is CATSFDSLGSPLHF. CDR3 nucleotides: TGTGCCACCTCCTTCGACTCCCTGGGTTCACCCCTCCACTTT.

The V gene is TRBV3-1 (or the pseudogene TRBV3-2), the J gene TRBJ2-7; 13 bases fit TRBD2. With 2 bases clipped from V and 6 bases from J, the junction kept 10 bases outside the gene matches. The CDR3 runs to 17 residues. Germline V lookup: CDR1 LGHDT, CDR2 YNNKEL (reference sequence). CDR3: CASSQIPGLAGKVEQYF. CDR3 in DNA: TGTGCCAGCAGCCAAATACCGGGACTAGCGGGAAAGGTCGAGCAGTACTTC.

This CDR3 reads CASSASTGRMRPLHF. The CDR3 DNA reads as TGTGCCAGCAGTGCGTCGACAGGGAGGATGCGTCCCCTCCACTTT. This rearrangement joins TRBV28 to TRBJ1-6, with TRBD1 matching 7 bases. V shed 5 bases, J shed 13 bases, and the junction held 14 bases outside the gene matches. This CDR3 region has 15 residues. Germline CDR1 MDHEN, CDR2 SYDVKM.

The chain links TRBV5-4 to TRBJ2-7, with 7 bases identical to TRBD1. CDR1 and CDR2 from the germline V gene are SGHNT and YYREEE (reference sequence). The CDR3 length is 14 residues. With 4 bases clipped from V and 4 bases from J, the junction kept 8 bases outside the gene matches. The CDR3 region is CASSPDRDMYEQYF. The CDR3 bases are TGTGCCAGCAGCCCAGACAGGGATATGTACGAGCAGTACTTC. The full variable domain, in which reference TRBV5-4 and TRBJ2-7 provide the parts outside the CDR3, is ETGVTQSPTHLIKTRGQQVTLRCSSQSGHNTVSWYQQALGQGPQFIFQYYREEENGRGNFPPRFSGLQFPNYSSELNVNALELDDSALYLCASSPDRDMYEQYFGPGTRLTVT.

This clone was found a few times. This chain connects TRBV7-9 to TRBJ1-5; D perhaps matches TRBD1 (6 bases). Germline CDR1 reads SEHNR; CDR2 reads FQNEAQ (reference sequence). Trimming removed 4 bases at V and 11 bases at J, with 18 bases between. The CDR3 sequence is 14 residues long. The CDR3 spells CASSSTQGQSAQHF. CDR3 nucleotides: TGTGCCAGCAGCTCGACCCAGGGACAATCAGCCCAGCATTTT.

The chain uses TRBV24-1 and TRBJ1-5; D remains ambiguous. The CDR3 covers 12 residues. V was cut by 2 bases and J by 5 bases, with 3 bases left in between. Per germline, CDR1 KGHDR and CDR2 SFDVKD. In nucleotides, the CDR3 is TGTGCCACCAGTGATTCTGATCAGCCCCAGCATTTT. Its protein is CATSDSDQPQHF.

CDR3: CASSSSPPASAPYEQYF. The CDR3 DNA reads TGTGCCAGCAGTTCCTCACCGCCAGCGAGCGCTCCCTACGAGCAGTACTTC. The chain links TRBV6-2 or TRBV6-3 to TRBJ2-7; D remains unclear. The germline gives CDR1 MNHEY, CDR2 SVGEGT. The V gene lost 4 bases and the J gene lost 2 bases, with 21 bases spanning the gap. The CDR3 is 17 amino acids.

The chain has TRBV13 and TRBJ2-1; D ambiguous. CDR1 and CDR2 from the germline V gene are PRHDT and FYEKMQ (reference sequence). V dropped 8 bases and J dropped 5 bases, with 13 bases sitting between them. The CDR3 is 13 residues long. The CDR3 is CASDTPRNNEQFF. The CDR3 DNA sequence: TGTGCCAGCGACACTCCCAGGAACAATGAGCAGTTCTTC.

The V gene is TRBV18, the J gene TRBJ2-3, with 9 bases fitting TRBD2. V lost 3 bases to trimming and J lost 2 bases; unmatched junction nucleotides: 12. The CDR3 covers 18 residues. Germline V gene sequence: CDR1 KGHSH, CDR2 LQKENI. The CDR3 region has the DNA TGTGCCAGCTCACCGGCGTTGGCTAGCGGGACCCACACAGATACGCAGTATTTT. Its protein is CASSPALASGTHTDTQYF.

The chain employs TRBV19 and TRBJ2-1; TRBD1 matches at 8 bases. The germline CDR1 and CDR2 sequences are LNHDA and SQIVND (reference sequence). The CDR3 contains 16 residues. Trimming cost V 1 base and J 6 bases; bases outside gene matches: 8. DNA of the CDR3: TGTGCCAGTAGTATAGGGACAGGGTTTGGCCGCAATGAGCAGTTCTTC. Translation: CASSIGTGFGRNEQFF.

V usage is TRBV7-3 and J usage is TRBJ2-3, with D maybe TRBD2 (5 bases). The CDR3 extends over 15 amino acids. Trimming took off 3 bases at V and 3 bases at J, with 13 bases between the two ends. CDR1 is SGHTA, CDR2 FQGTGA, per germline. The CDR3 loop reads CASSFAGLGTDTQYF. CDR3 in DNA: TGTGCCAGCAGCTTTGCGGGTCTGGGTACAGATACGCAGTATTTT.

This clone occurred once. The chain recombines TRBV15 with TRBJ1-2; the match to TRBD1 covers 10 bases. Germline trimming cut 2 bases from V and 10 bases from J; bases unmatched to any gene: 4. This CDR3 contains 13 residues. Germline CDR1 and CDR2: LNHNV and YYDKDF (reference sequence). CDR3 coding DNA: TGTGCCACCAGCAGACCGGGACAGGGGACCTACACCTTC. This codes for CATSRPGQGTYTF.

CDR3 region: CASSSNGRENTEAFF. The CDR3, as DNA: TGTGCCAGCAGCTCAAATGGACGGGAGAACACTGAAGCTTTCTTT. V gene TRBV5-5 combines with J gene TRBJ1-1; D is unclear. From germline, CDR1 is SGHKS and CDR2 YYEKEE (reference sequence). Deletions cut 3 bases from V and 1 base from J, with 13 bases between. The CDR3 sequence is 15 residues long.